These 20 T cell receptor beta chains share one sample of origin, sequenced in a study of shared clonotypes between healthy human individuals. Assay used: immunoSEQ multiplex PCR; TCRdb lists only in-frame clones, some missing. The sample records millions of clones, approximately 95% being singletons. In the naive CD8 group, cells lacked CD45RO and were positively selected for CCR7, so terminally differentiated effector memory CD45RA+ cells were left out. Sequencing was carried out using naive CD8+ T cells sorted from blood. All receptors derive from a man aged 18-30 years in good health.

The rearrangement links TRBV11-1 to TRBJ2-5, with TRBD2 identical over 11 bases. The ends lost 5 bases at V and 5 bases at J; junction bases unmatched: 7. The CDR3 is 15 residues long. Germline V lookup: CDR1 SGHAT, CDR2 FQDESV (reference sequence). The CDR3, as DNA: TGTGCCAGCAGCCGTAGCGGGGGGGCGGATGAGACCCAGTACTTC. Translating gives CASSRSGGADETQYF. Full variable domain (outside the CDR3, taken from reference TRBV11-1 and TRBJ2-5): EAEVAQSPRYKITEKSQAVAFWCDPISGHATLYWYRQILGQGPELLVQFQDESVVDDSQLPKDRFSAERLKGVDSTLKIQPAELGDSAMYLCASSRSGGADETQYFGPGTRLLVL.

Turning to this clone: Other DNA sequences in the same sample also yield this CDR3. The chain joins TRBV28 to TRBJ1-3; TRBD1 might be the D (5 bases). Trimming removed 0 bases from V and 3 bases from J, with 6 bases in between. CDR3 length: 14 amino acids. Germline V lookup: CDR1 MDHEN, CDR2 SYDVKM. The CDR3 region is CASSLWGDGNTIYF. CDR3 DNA: TGTGCCAGCAGTTTATGGGGGGATGGAAACACCATATATTTT.

The gene calls are TRBV9 and TRBJ1-3, with TRBD1 matching over 9 bases. Germline CDR1 and CDR2: SGDLS and YYNGEE. The ends lost 3 bases at V and 8 bases at J; junction bases unmatched: 12. CDR3 size: 16 residues. CDR3 region: CASSAGTGNPLDTIYF. For the CDR3, the DNA is TGTGCCAGCAGCGCGGGGACAGGGAACCCTCTGGACACCATATATTTT.

This chain links TRBV7-8 with TRBJ1-5; 7 bases match TRBD1. Germline loops: CDR1 SGHVS, CDR2 FQNEAQ. The ends lost 1 base at V and 8 bases at J; junction bases unmatched: 5. The CDR3 runs 14 residues. The CDR3 is CASSLGQGYEPQHF. CDR3 in DNA: TGTGCCAGCAGCTTAGGACAGGGATATGAGCCCCAGCATTTT.

The gene calls are TRBV19 and TRBJ1-2, with 9 bases fitting TRBD1. J gave up 8 bases and V 9 bases, and 7 bases lay outside the gene matches. Looked up from germline, CDR1 is LNHDA and CDR2 is SQIVND (reference sequence). The length of the CDR3 is 12 residues. CDR3 coding DNA: TGTGCCAGCGGACAGGGGATCGGAGGCTACACCTTC. It encodes CASGQGIGGYTF.

The gene calls are TRBV15 and TRBJ1-1; D perhaps matches TRBD1 (5 bases). With 4 bases removed from V and 0 bases from J, the gap between germline ends came to 12 bases. The CDR3 loop spans 15 amino acids. Germline V lookup: CDR1 LNHNV, CDR2 YYDKDF (reference sequence). The CDR3 sequence: CATSKGAGMNTEAFF. The CDR3 DNA is TGTGCCACCAGCAAAGGGGCCGGGATGAACACTGAAGCTTTCTTT.

In its sample, this clone was seen a few times. The chain is built from TRBV7-9 and TRBJ1-2, with TRBD1 matching over 12 bases. The J segment lost 4 bases and the V segment lost 4 bases, leaving 10 bases of the junction unmatched. CDR3 length: 17 amino acids. The germline gives CDR1 SEHNR, CDR2 FQNEAQ (reference sequence). The CDR3 spells CASSSTGTGGAGYGYTF. The CDR3 DNA is TGTGCCAGCAGCTCCACGGGGACAGGGGGCGCTGGCTATGGCTACACCTTC.

This clone was counted a single time. V and J are TRBV6-5 and TRBJ1-6; D is undetermined. Trimming took 5 bases from V and 10 from J, leaving 12 bases between them. CDR1 is MNHEY and CDR2 is SVGAGI in the germline V gene. This CDR3 region has 13 residues. This CDR3 is CASSNPGGSPLHF. Here the CDR3 DNA reads TGTGCCAGCAGTAATCCCGGAGGGTCACCCCTCCACTTT.

The chain couples TRBV4-1 to TRBJ1-2; 7 bases agree with TRBD1. Germline trimming cut 0 bases from V and 3 bases from J; bases unmatched to any gene: 4. CDR1 is MGHRA and CDR2 is YSYEKL in the germline V gene. CDR3 length equals 15 residues. The CDR3 reads CASSQDEGAYYGYTF. The CDR3 nucleotides are TGCGCCAGCAGCCAAGATGAGGGGGCCTACTATGGCTACACCTTC.

The chain couples TRBV18 to TRBJ1-5; D remains unclear. CDR1 is KGHSH, CDR2 LQKENI, per germline. Deletions cut 3 bases from V and 3 bases from J, with 9 bases between. This CDR3 contains 14 residues. In DNA, the CDR3 is TGTGCCAGCTCACCGCCGGGATTCAATCAGCCCCAGCATTTT. Its protein is CASSPPGFNQPQHF.

About this clone: Different DNA sequences within this sample yield the same CDR3. CDR3: CASSAYSNQPQHF. CDR3 nucleotide sequence: TGTGCCAGCAGTGCCTATAGCAATCAGCCCCAGCATTTT. V gene TRBV6-5 combines with J gene TRBJ1-5; D not resolved. V was cut by 5 bases and J by 0 bases, with 5 bases left in between. This CDR3 region has 13 residues. Germline values: CDR1 MNHEY, CDR2 SVGAGI.

The V gene is TRBV7-9, the J gene TRBJ2-2; 13 nucleotides align to TRBD2. The CDR3 is 17 residues long. Looked up from germline, CDR1 is SEHNR and CDR2 is FQNEAQ (reference sequence). V trimming: 5 bases; J trimming: 1 base; junction bases outside the gene matches: 4. The CDR3 sequence is CASSPWTSGRNTGELFF. The CDR3 region has the DNA TGTGCCAGCAGCCCCTGGACTAGCGGGAGGAACACCGGGGAGCTGTTTTTT.

The genes are TRBV13 and TRBJ2-5, with 9 bases aligning to TRBD2. This CDR3 comprises 15 residues. V shed 4 bases, J shed 3 bases, and the junction held 6 bases outside the gene matches. The germline gives CDR1 PRHDT, CDR2 FYEKMQ (reference sequence). The CDR3 DNA reads as TGTGCCAGCAGCTACCTACTAGCGGGTGAAGAGACCCAGTACTTC. Its translation: CASSYLLAGEETQYF.

The chain combines TRBV10-3 with TRBJ1-1, with D perhaps TRBD1 (6 bases). V was cut by 3 bases and J by 4 bases, with 12 bases left in between. CDR1 and CDR2 from the germline V gene are ENHRY and SYGVKD. The CDR3 loop spans 14 amino acids. CDR3 DNA: TGTGCCATCAGTGACTTTCAGGGGCCCACTGAAGCTTTCTTT. Protein product: CAISDFQGPTEAFF.

V and J are TRBV7-9 and TRBJ2-4; no firm D call. Trimming removed 5 bases at V and 0 bases at J, with 11 bases between. The CDR3 covers 15 residues. The germline V gene has CDR1 SEHNR and CDR2 FQNEAQ (reference sequence). CDR3 in amino acids: CASSATWLAKNIQYF. The DNA for the CDR3 is TGTGCCAGCAGCGCGACGTGGTTAGCCAAAAACATTCAGTACTTC.

V usage is TRBV19 and J usage is TRBJ2-6, with D hard to call. The CDR3 spans 12 residues. Germline-derived CDR1 and CDR2 are LNHDA and SQIVND (reference sequence). The V end lost 8 bases, the J end lost 4 bases, and 6 bases lay between the germline ends. CDR3 in DNA: TGTGCCAGTGGCATAGGGGCCAACGTCCTGACTTTC. Protein product: CASGIGANVLTF.

The chain joins TRBV11-2 to TRBJ2-7; D gene uncertain. Trimming took 6 bases from V and 6 from J, leaving 12 bases between them. Germline V lookup: CDR1 SGHAT, CDR2 FQNNGV. This CDR3 comprises 12 residues. CDR3 sequence (DNA): TGTGCCAGCAGTTCTGCGAAAGGCGAGCAGTACTTC. Translation gives CASSSAKGEQYF.

This rearrangement joins TRBV5-6 to TRBJ1-5; D gene uncertain. V was trimmed by 4 bases and J by 5 bases, leaving 16 bases between them. Germline V CDR1 and CDR2: SGHDT, YYEEEE. CDR3 length: 15 residues. The CDR3 loop reads CASSLTGIGDQPQHF. In DNA, the CDR3 is TGTGCCAGCAGCCTCACCGGGATTGGAGATCAGCCCCAGCATTTT.

This chain uses TRBV2 with TRBJ2-1; D is ambiguous. Per the germline V gene, CDR1 is SNHLY and CDR2 is FYNNEI. Trimming stripped 6 bases from V and 0 bases from J, with 12 bases between. This CDR3 region has 15 residues. The CDR3 spells CASSATESSYNEQFF. DNA for the CDR3: TGTGCCAGCAGCGCTACAGAAAGCTCCTACAATGAGCAGTTCTTC. The full variable domain, its missing parts supplied by reference TRBV2 and TRBJ2-1, is EPEVTQTPSHQVTQMGQEVILRCVPISNHLYFYWYRQILGQKVEFLVSFYNNEISEKSEIFDDQFSVERPDGSNFTLKIRSTKLEDSAMYFCASSATESSYNEQFFGPGTRLTVL.

The V gene is TRBV7-9, the J gene TRBJ2-2; possibly TRBD2 for D (6 bases). Germline CDR1 SEHNR, CDR2 FQNEAQ (reference sequence). The CDR3 is 16 amino acids. V dropped 5 bases and J dropped 4 bases, with 17 bases sitting between them. DNA for the CDR3: TGTGCCAGCAGCCCACCCGGGGGTGTTGGCACCGGGGAGCTGTTTTTT. Translated, it gives CASSPPGGVGTGELFF.